These T cell receptor beta chains were read from a single sample in a study of Ad26.COV2.S vaccination and SARS-CoV-2 variants. Sequenced by immunoSEQ multiplex PCR; TCRdb stores in-frame clones only, minus some. Of approximately 140,000 clones listed, roughly 89% are singletons. The sequenced sample was peripheral blood, obtained after recovery from COVID-19. The receptors here all came from a human donor who had recovered from COVID-19. Both conserved end residues are part of each CDR3. The D gene is left open where the match is weak. Clone size is stated in some rows and not others, as once, few, many or a class when expanded.

TRBV15	NA	TRBJ1-5	NA	TGTGCCACCAGCAGAGTTCTGGATAGCAATCAGCCCCAGCATTTT	CATSRVLDSNQPQHF
TRBV5-4	TRBD1	TRBJ1-1	NA	TGTGCCAGCAGCTCCCCTGGACAGGACACTGAAGCTTTCTTT	CASSSPGQDTEAFF
TRBV28	NA	TRBJ1-1	NA	TGTGCCAGCAGTTTATGCATAACATTTGTGAACACTGAAGCTTTCTTT	CASSLCITFVNTEAFF
TRBV6-6	NA	TRBJ1-2	once	TGTGCCAGCAGCTTCGGGTCTACGGGGGAATATGGCTACACCTTC	CASSFGSTGEYGYTF
TRBV19	TRBD1	TRBJ2-2	few	TGTGCCAGTACTCTTCGACAGGGAAACACCGGGGAGCTGTTTTTT	CASTLRQGNTGELFF
TRBV7-6	NA	TRBJ1-1	NA	TGTGCCAGCAGCTTACAGGGCGGCGGGCGAACTGAAGCTTTCTTT	CASSLQGGGRTEAFF
TRBV5-6	NA	TRBJ2-2	NA	TGTGCCAGCAGCTTCCTTAGGGCCACCGGGGAGCTGTTTTTT	CASSFLRATGELFF
TRBV10-3	NA	TRBJ1-2	NA	TGTGCCATCAACGACGGGAACTATGGCTACACCTTC	CAINDGNYGYTF
TRBV10-2	NA	TRBJ1-3	NA	TGCGCCAGCAGTGAGTCGGTGGATGGAAACACCATATATTTT	CASSESVDGNTIYF
TRBV5-6	NA	TRBJ1-4	NA	TGTGCCAGCAGTTTCCGGGACCCTAATGAAAAACTGTTTTTT	CASSFRDPNEKLFF
TRBV11-3	TRBD2	TRBJ2-1	NA	TGTGCCAGCAGCTTAGAGGGCAGCGGGACTCCTTTCTCCTACAATGAGCAGTTCTTC	CASSLEGSGTPFSYNEQFF